This is a list of T cell receptor beta chains from one sample in a study of cytomegalovirus exposure and HLA in healthy donors. Using immunoSEQ multiplex PCR, the repertoire was profiled, and TCRdb retains in-frame clones only, with some absent. The sample yields roughly 200,000 clones, roughly 90% seen once. Sequencing input: PBMCs. The receptors shown here come from a woman aged 30 to 39 in good health and CMV-seronegative. CDR3s include the opening cysteine and the closing phenylalanine or tryptophan. The D gene is left open where the match is weak. Some rows have no size entry. The others give once, few or many, or a class for an expanded clone.

NA	TRBJ2-7	NA	TRBV14	TGTGCCAGCAGCCAAGACAGGTACGAGCAGTACTTC	CASSQDRYEQYF
NA	TRBJ2-2	TRBD1	TRBV19	TGTGCCAGTAGTAAGACAGGGGGTAACACCGGGGAGCTGTTTTTT	CASSKTGGNTGELFF
NA	TRBJ2-2	TRBD1	TRBV11-3	TGTGCCAGCAGGGGACAGGGGAACACCGGGGAGCTGTTTTTT	CASRGQGNTGELFF
NA	TRBJ2-7	TRBD2	TRBV5-1	TGCGCCAGCAGCTTGGTGACTAGCGGGGGGGCCGAGTTATACGAGCAGTACTTC	CASSLVTSGGAELYEQYF
few	TRBJ2-2	TRBD2	TRBV15	TGTGCCACCAGCAGAGAGACGGGGGGAACCGGGGAGCTGTTTTTT	CATSRETGGTGELFF
NA	TRBJ2-3	TRBD2	TRBV19	TGTGCCAGTAGCACTTCAGCGGGAGGGTCCTTCCTTGGCACAGATACGCAGTATTTT	CASSTSAGGSFLGTDTQYF
NA	TRBJ1-1	TRBD1	TRBV5-4	TGTGCCAGCAGCTTAACAGGGGTGGGCACTGAAGCTTTCTTT	CASSLTGVGTEAFF
NA	TRBJ2-7	NA	TRBV28	TGTGCCAGCAGTCTCCGGACTTCCCGACCTACCTACGAGCAGTACTTC	CASSLRTSRPTYEQYF
few	TRBJ2-1	NA	TRBV11-3	TGTGCCAGCAGCTTAGCCGGGACTTCCTTCTACAATGAGCAGTTCTTC	CASSLAGTSFYNEQFF
NA	TRBJ2-3	TRBD2	TRBV9	TGTGCCAGCAGCGTAGGCGGGGGTAGTGATACGCAGTATTTT	CASSVGGGSDTQYF
few	TRBJ1-5	NA	TRBV7-9	TGTGCCAGCAGCGCGACCGGCGGTGGGCCCCAGCATTTT	CASSATGGGPQHF
few	TRBJ2-7	TRBD2	TRBV4-1	TGCGCCAGCAGCCAGCCGGTCCCACTAGCGCGGGAGCAGTACTTC	CASSQPVPLAREQYF
NA	TRBJ1-1	TRBD1	TRBV5-1	TGCGCCAGCAGCTCAGACAGGGGGAACACTGAAGCTTTCTTT	CASSSDRGNTEAFF
NA	TRBJ2-7	NA	TRBV12-2	TGTGCAAGTCGGACTAGCCGGACAGGGCTCTACGAGCAGTACTTC	CASRTSRTGLYEQYF
NA	TRBJ2-5	TRBD2	TRBV6-1	TGTGCCAGCAGTGAATGGTTAGCGGGCGTCCAAGAGACCCAGTACTTC	CASSEWLAGVQETQYF
NA	TRBJ1-1	NA	TRBV30	TGTGCCTGGAGCCTCCTTGAACTTGGCAGGGGTTTGAACACTGAAGCTTTCTTT	CAWSLLELGRGLNTEAFF
NA	TRBJ2-2	TRBD1	TRBV7-6	TGTGCCAGCAGCCCACGGGGACAGTTCACCGGGGAGCTGTTTTTT	CASSPRGQFTGELFF
NA	TRBJ2-3	TRBD2	TRBV7-6	TGTGCCAGCAGCTTAGGCGGGGGGGGGTACACAGATACGCAGTATTTT	CASSLGGGGYTDTQYF
NA	TRBJ2-2	NA	TRBV11-1	TGTGCCAGCAGCTTAAACCGGGACTCTAACACCGGGGAGCTGTTTTTT	CASSLNRDSNTGELFF
NA	TRBJ2-3	NA	TRBV18	TGTGCCAGCTCACCGAACACAGGGACAAGCACAGATACGCAGTATTTT	CASSPNTGTSTDTQYF
NA	TRBJ1-3	NA	TRBV5-1	TGCGCCAGCAGCTTACAGGGCTCTGGAAACACCATATATTTT	CASSLQGSGNTIYF
NA	TRBJ2-1	TRBD2	TRBV6-5	TGTGCCAGCAGTCGGGGACTACAAGATGAGCAGTTCTTC	CASSRGLQDEQFF
NA	TRBJ2-3	TRBD2	TRBV28	TGTGCCAGCCTGCCGGGAGGGACAGATACGCAGTATTTT	CASLPGGTDTQYF
NA	TRBJ1-2	TRBD1	TRBV15	TGTGCCACCAGCAGAGACCTCCGGGACAGTCCTTATGGCTACACCTTC	CATSRDLRDSPYGYTF
NA	TRBJ1-1	TRBD1	TRBV28	TGTGCCAGCAGTCCCCGGACAGGGGAGAACACTGAAGCTTTCTTT	CASSPRTGENTEAFF
NA	TRBJ2-3	NA	TRBV28	TGTGCCAGCAGCGACCCGACAGAAACTAGCACAGATACGCAGTATTTT	CASSDPTETSTDTQYF
NA	TRBJ2-1	TRBD2	TRBV4-1	TGCGCCAGCAGCCGTGGACTAGAACCCCACAATGAGCAGTTCTTC	CASSRGLEPHNEQFF
NA	TRBJ2-1	TRBD2	TRBV29-1	TGCAGCGTTGAAGATCGGCGGGAGTGGGTCAATGAGCAGTTCTTC	CSVEDRREWVNEQFF
NA	TRBJ1-1	TRBD1	TRBV27	TGTGCCAGCAGTTTGGGACAGAGGAACACTGAAGCTTTCTTT	CASSLGQRNTEAFF
once	TRBJ1-1	NA	TRBV5-1	TGCGCCAGCAGGTGGGGCAGTTTGAACACTGAAGCTTTCTTT	CASRWGSLNTEAFF
NA	TRBJ1-1	NA	TRBV27	TGTGCCAGCAGTGCGACGGACAGCACTGAGGCTTTCTTT	CASSATDSTEAFF
NA	TRBJ2-7	TRBD2	TRBV5-1	TGCGCCAGCAGCTTGAGCGGGAGTCGGTCCTACGAGCAGTACTTC	CASSLSGSRSYEQYF
NA	TRBJ2-3	NA	TRBV5-6	TGTGCCAGCAGCCCCCTGGGCGGGGCCACAGATACGCAGTATTTT	CASSPLGGATDTQYF
NA	TRBJ1-2	NA	TRBV19	TGTGCCAGTTCCTCGGGCCAGGGACTGGGCTACACCTTC	CASSSGQGLGYTF
NA	TRBJ2-5	TRBD1	TRBV4-1	TGCGCCAGCAGCCACCGGACAGGGGAAGAGACCCAGTACTTC	CASSHRTGEETQYF
NA	TRBJ2-7	TRBD2	TRBV6-5	TGTGCCAGCATCGATAGCGGGTCCCCAGGCTACGAGCAGTACTTC	CASIDSGSPGYEQYF
NA	TRBJ2-1	TRBD2	TRBV5-4	TGTGCCAGCAGCTCCGGACTAGACGATGAGCAGTTCTTC	CASSSGLDDEQFF
once	TRBJ1-1	NA	TRBV6-6	TGTGCCAGCAACCCGGACAGGAACACTGAAGCTTTCTTT	CASNPDRNTEAFF
once	TRBJ2-1	TRBD2	TRBV5-6	TGTGCCAGCAGCTTATACCTAGCGGGAGGTTACAATGAGCAGTTCTTC	CASSLYLAGGYNEQFF
NA	TRBJ2-7	NA	TRBV5-4	TGTGCCAGCAGCTTCAGTACCAGTCTCGGGGAGCAGTACTTC	CASSFSTSLGEQYF
NA	TRBJ1-2	NA	TRBV4-2	TGTGCCAGCAGCCAAGTCCTCACAGCCATGGGCTATGGCTACACCTTC	CASSQVLTAMGYGYTF
NA	TRBJ2-7	TRBD1	TRBV5-1	TGCGCCAGCAGCGTAGGAGGGACAGGGCACCACGAGCAGTACTTC	CASSVGGTGHHEQYF
NA	TRBJ1-2	NA	TRBV5-1	TGCGCCAGCAGCCGTGACCGGGGTTACTATGGCTACACCTTC	CASSRDRGYYGYTF
NA	TRBJ2-7	TRBD2	TRBV19	TGTGCCAGTAGTATGCCAGGGCGGGAGGGCTACGAGCAGTACTTC	CASSMPGREGYEQYF
NA	TRBJ2-3	NA	TRBV5-6	TGTGCCAGCAGCTTGAACAGGTTTAGTGATACGCAGTATTTT	CASSLNRFSDTQYF
few	TRBJ1-4	TRBD1	TRBV19	TGTGCCAGTAGTGCCACGGGACAGGTTTGGGGAAATGAAAAACTGTTTTTT	CASSATGQVWGNEKLFF